This TCR beta chain is from a study of Ad26.COV2.S vaccination and SARS-CoV-2 variants. Study-level background: Administration of Ad26.COV2.S was intramuscular, either once or twice 56 days apart.

Treatment indicated: approximately 18 received Ad26.COV2.S at low or high dose, single or two shots; about 5 received placebo; per-sample allocation not given. Day 63 following the first vaccine or placebo injection was when the samples were taken. A Boston donor was an adult aged 18-55 years. Built on an Ad26 vector, the vaccine expressed Wuhan-strain SARS-CoV-2 spike. This clone was recorded once. Antigen: not known. Using immunoSEQ multiplex PCR, the repertoire was profiled, and TCRdb retains in-frame clones only, with some absent. The data hold some 340,000 clones, with 85% observed a single time. The CDR3 is made up of 14 amino acids. With 0 bases removed from V and 3 bases from J, the gap between germline ends came to 9 bases. Germline CDR1 is LNHNV and CDR2 is YYDKDF (reference sequence). Study-level results: An underestimation of total T cell responses may have resulted from the TCR breadth and depth analyses.

The chain carries TRBV15 and TRBJ2-7, with D possibly matching TRBD1 (6 bases). This clonotype was obtained from a person aged 18 to 65 who received the Ad26.COV2.S COVID-19 vaccine or a placebo. The material was peripheral blood, obtained in a trial of Ad26.COV2.S vaccine versus placebo. The CDR3, as DNA: TGTGCCACCAGCAGAGATGAGGGGGTCTACGAGCAGTACTTC. Its protein product is CATSRDEGVYEQYF.